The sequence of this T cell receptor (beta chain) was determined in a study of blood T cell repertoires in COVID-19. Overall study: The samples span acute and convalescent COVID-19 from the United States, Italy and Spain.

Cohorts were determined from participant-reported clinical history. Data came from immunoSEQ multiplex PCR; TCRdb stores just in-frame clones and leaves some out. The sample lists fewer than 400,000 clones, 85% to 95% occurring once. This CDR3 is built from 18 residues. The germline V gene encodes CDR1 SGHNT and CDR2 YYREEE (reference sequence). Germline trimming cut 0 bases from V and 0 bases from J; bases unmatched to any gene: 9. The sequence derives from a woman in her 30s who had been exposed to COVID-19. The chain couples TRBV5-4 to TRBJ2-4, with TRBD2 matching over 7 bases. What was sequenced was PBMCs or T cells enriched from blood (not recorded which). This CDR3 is CASSLVVIGGGAKNIQYF. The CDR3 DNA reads TGTGCCAGCAGCTTGGTAGTGATAGGCGGGGGAGCCAAAAACATTCAGTACTTC.